This T cell receptor beta chain originates from a study of early T cells in non-severe SARS-CoV-2 infection (dated by TCRdb to about 2021). Notes on the research overall: Because TCR sequencing was done on bulk RNA from unsorted whole blood, the alpha and beta chains could not be paired. Overall study results and their limits: VDJdb matching was skewed toward anti-spike CD8 responses, so virus-specific expansions were likely underestimated and private and CD4 specificities were missed.

Set within a cohort of healthcare workers in London, UK, this nested case-control study involved weekly PCR testing of nasopharyngeal swabs along with blood sampling. Healthcare workers were enrolled in the week of the UK lockdown, from 23 to 31 March 2020, and were followed every week for up to roughly 16 weeks. For CDR1 and CDR2, the germline V gene (reference sequence) lists LNHDA and SQIVND. Including cysteine and phenylalanine, the CDR3 has 16 amino acids. This entry keeps only the CDR3 DNA: 48 bases, framed from base 1. About this clonotype: The clone's antigen remains unknown. One junction end does not reproduce the germline sequence, and a read error may be involved.

The protocol used for the library was 5' RACE. Instrument on record: NextSeq 500. To correct for sequencing error and PCR bias, the TCR library protocol tagged individual cDNA molecules with unique molecular identifiers. Both TCR alpha and beta chains were sequenced, and tight co-correlation was observed between alpha and beta sequence abundances in each sample. The study's processing was this. Decombinator V4 was used to perform V gene, J gene and CDR3 annotation of TCR sequences. Expanded TCRs were defined as changing significantly between any two time points under a Poisson model with p below 0.0001. TCR abundances were normalised to the total number of TCRs sequenced per sample and expressed as counts per million. MAIT TCRs were defined by TRAV1-2 paired with TRAJ12, TRAJ20 or TRAJ33, and iNKT TCRs by TRAV10 paired with TRAJ18. VDJdb, accessed on 1 November 2021, was searched for TCRs annotated for CMV, EBV and SARS-CoV-2, and TCRs annotated for more than one antigen were excluded. TCRdb passed the public sequencing reads through fastp at Q25 and MiXCR, retaining productive beta sequences. Each entry merges the rows of one CDR3 protein and shows their most common DNA and genes. Here the V and J calls rest on TCRdb's processing, not on the authors' analysis. Across this sample there are tens of thousands of distinct CDR3 sequences, with about 9.5% seen only once. The ten top clones hold less than 10% of the sample.

The receptor's source is an adult who was a healthcare worker with PCR-confirmed SARS-CoV-2 infection or an uninfected control (not recorded which). Sequencing used whole blood, obtained at baseline. The chain joins TRBV19 to TRBJ2-1; a tentative D call is TRBD2 (5 bases match). CDR3 sequence: CASSISVFGLYNEQFF. The nucleotide sequence reads TGTGCCAGTAGTATAAGCGTCTTCGGACTTTACAATGAACAGTTCTTC.